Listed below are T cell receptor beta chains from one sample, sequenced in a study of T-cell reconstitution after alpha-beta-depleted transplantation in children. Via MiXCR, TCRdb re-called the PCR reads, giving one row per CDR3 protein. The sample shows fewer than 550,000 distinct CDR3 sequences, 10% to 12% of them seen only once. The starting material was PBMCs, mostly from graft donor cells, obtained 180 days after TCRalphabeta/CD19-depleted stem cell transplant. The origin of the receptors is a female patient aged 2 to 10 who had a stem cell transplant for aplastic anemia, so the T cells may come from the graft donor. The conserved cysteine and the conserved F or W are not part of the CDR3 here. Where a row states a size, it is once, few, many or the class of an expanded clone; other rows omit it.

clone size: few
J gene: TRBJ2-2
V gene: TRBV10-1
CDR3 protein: ASSGSVIGSGELF

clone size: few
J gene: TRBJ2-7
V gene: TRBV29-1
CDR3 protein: SVYTQGRNGEQY

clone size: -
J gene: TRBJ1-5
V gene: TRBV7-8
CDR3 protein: ASSRDGTPH

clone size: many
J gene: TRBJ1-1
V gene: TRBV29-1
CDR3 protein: SVEDPRGKEAF

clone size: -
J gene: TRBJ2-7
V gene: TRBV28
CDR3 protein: ASSQTGPPYEQY

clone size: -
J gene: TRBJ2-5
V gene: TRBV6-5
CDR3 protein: ASSARPETQY

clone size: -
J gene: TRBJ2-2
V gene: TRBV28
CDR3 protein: ASSLGREINTGELF

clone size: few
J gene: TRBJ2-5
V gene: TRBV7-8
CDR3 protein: ASSSGQLWDFWETQY

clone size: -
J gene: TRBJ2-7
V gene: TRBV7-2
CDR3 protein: ASRDSAFSYEQY

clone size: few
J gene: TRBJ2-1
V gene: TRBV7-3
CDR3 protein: ASSPAGTSYNEQF

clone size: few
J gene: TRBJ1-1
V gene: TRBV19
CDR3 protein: ASKATRGENTEAF

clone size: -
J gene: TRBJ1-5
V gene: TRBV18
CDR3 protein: ASSPAGQHSNQPQH

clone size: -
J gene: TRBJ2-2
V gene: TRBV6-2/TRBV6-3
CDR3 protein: ASSYTAGGPDTGELF

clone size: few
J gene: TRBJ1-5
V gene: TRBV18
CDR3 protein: ASSHTDQPQH

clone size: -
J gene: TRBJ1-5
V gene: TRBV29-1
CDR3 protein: SVAQGASNQPQH

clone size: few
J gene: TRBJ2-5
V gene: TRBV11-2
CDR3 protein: ASSSPGETQY

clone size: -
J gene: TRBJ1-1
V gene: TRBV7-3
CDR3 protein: ASSARGRITEAF

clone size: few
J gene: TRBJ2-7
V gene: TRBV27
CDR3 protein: ASPTGLAGGIPGEQY

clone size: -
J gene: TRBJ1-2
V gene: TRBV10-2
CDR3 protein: ASSESSGEYGYT

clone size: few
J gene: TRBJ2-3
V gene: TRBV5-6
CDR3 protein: ASSLYEGDTQY

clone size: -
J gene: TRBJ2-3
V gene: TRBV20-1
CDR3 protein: SARGGAMGTQY

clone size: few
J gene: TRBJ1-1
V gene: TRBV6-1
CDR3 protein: ASRSQRGRNTEAF

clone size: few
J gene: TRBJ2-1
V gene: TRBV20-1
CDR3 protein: SARLVGSYNEQF

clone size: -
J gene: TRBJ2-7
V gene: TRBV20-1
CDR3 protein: SAAAGVTYEQY

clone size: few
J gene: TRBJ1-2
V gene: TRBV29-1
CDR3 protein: SAEWGQLNYGYT